A single sample gave rise to the 27 T cell receptor beta chains below, sequenced in a study of shared clonotypes between healthy human individuals (dated by TCRdb to between 2020 and 2021). Library prep was done by the immunoSEQ multiplex PCR assay. As stored in TCRdb, this immuneACCESS dataset retains in-frame rearrangements with V and J assigned. A fraction of the clones does not appear; measured against another copy, unresolved V genes explain less than half of the discrepancy, and the remainder lacks a known reason. The sample has roughly 1,000,000 clones on record, around three quarters of them singletons. The ten largest make up 0.5% to 0.6% of the sample. Sequences were obtained from memory CD4+ T cells from PBMCs. In the paper's terms, the cell subset or site label means: CD45RA-negative fraction. The origin of the receptors is a man between 18 and 29 years old in good health. Some clones in this sample may be carry-over from other donors' samples.

The V and J genes are TRBV28 and TRBJ2-5, with 10 bases that match TRBD2. J gave up 4 bases and V 2 bases, and 13 bases lay outside the gene matches. The CDR3 contains 18 residues. Germline V lookup: CDR1 MDHEN, CDR2 SYDVKM. The CDR3 region is CASSLLRRASGSPETQYF. CDR3 nucleotides: TGTGCCAGCAGTTTACTTAGGCGGGCTAGCGGGAGTCCAGAGACCCAGTACTTC.

The V gene is TRBV7-9, the J gene TRBJ2-5, with D hard to call. Germline CDR1 reads SEHNR; CDR2 reads FQNEAQ (reference sequence). The CDR3 covers 12 residues. Trimming pared 5 bases from V and 4 bases from J, leaving 8 bases between. The CDR3 bases are TGTGCCAGCAGCAGGACGAGAGAGACCCAGTACTTC. Translated: CASSRTRETQYF.

The chain is built from TRBV29-1 and TRBJ1-5; 7 bases agree with TRBD1. J was trimmed by 4 bases and V by 4 bases; bases with no gene match: 4. The germline V gene has CDR1 SQVTM and CDR2 ANQGSEA. The CDR3 totals 13 residues. In DNA, the CDR3 is TGCAGCGTTGGTGACAGGGATAATCAGCCCCAGCATTTT. Its translation: CSVGDRDNQPQHF.

The gene calls are TRBV11-2 and TRBJ2-1; the match to TRBD2 covers 9 bases. Germline-derived CDR1 and CDR2 are SGHAT and FQNNGV. Losses at the gene ends were 5 bases for V and 0 bases for J; bases not matched to a gene: 5. This CDR3 region has 16 residues. The CDR3 region has the DNA TGTGCCAGCAGCGGACGACTAGCGGCCTCCTACAATGAGCAGTTCTTC. Protein product: CASSGRLAASYNEQFF. Drawing the rest from reference TRBV11-2 and TRBJ2-1, the complete variable domain is EAGVAQSPRYKIIEKRQSVAFWCNPISGHATLYWYQQILGQGPKLLIQFQNNGVVDDSQLPKDRFSAERLKGVDSTLKIQPAKLEDSAVYLCASSGRLAASYNEQFFGPGTRLTVL.

The chain is built from TRBV4-1 and TRBJ2-7, with TRBD1 identical over 7 bases. Germline trimming cut 3 bases from V and 4 bases from J; bases unmatched to any gene: 9. CDR3 length: 15 amino acids. Germline V gene sequence: CDR1 MGHRA, CDR2 YSYEKL. The CDR3 DNA follows: TGCGCCAGCAGCCAGACTTACTCACAGGGGTACGAGCAGTACTTC. Translation gives CASSQTYSQGYEQYF.

The rearrangement joins TRBV6-1 to TRBJ1-1; D is uncertain. Germline CDR1 reads MNHNS; CDR2 reads SASEGT. This CDR3 has 13 amino acids. The V end was cut by 7 bases, the J end by 5 bases, with 14 bases between. The CDR3 is CASTLSVGTEAFF. The CDR3 nucleotides are TGTGCCAGCACCCTTAGTGTGGGAACTGAAGCTTTCTTT.

About this clone: Within the sample, other DNA sequences also encode this same CDR3. The rearrangement joins TRBV5-1 to TRBJ2-7; 9 nucleotides line up with TRBD1. CDR3 length equals 15 residues. The V gene's germline CDR1 is SGHRS and CDR2 YFSETQ. V trimming: 0 bases; J trimming: 3 bases; junction bases outside the gene matches: 4. This CDR3 is CASSLAGQGFYEQYF. The CDR3 region has the DNA TGCGCCAGCAGCTTGGCCGGACAGGGGTTCTACGAGCAGTACTTC.

This clone has a single count. The chain carries TRBV7-9 and TRBJ1-2, with a possible D match to TRBD1 (5 bases). Germline V gene data show CDR1 as SEHNR and CDR2 as FQNEAQ (reference sequence). Trimming took 2 bases from V and 3 from J, leaving 7 bases between them. The CDR3 is made up of 13 amino acids. For the CDR3, the DNA is TGTGCCAGCAGCTTACGGGGGGACTATGGCTACACCTTC. Its translation: CASSLRGDYGYTF.

This chain joins TRBV28 and TRBJ2-6, with 7 bases fitting TRBD2. CDR3 length: 14 amino acids. Germline V CDR1 and CDR2: MDHEN, SYDVKM. The CDR3 nucleotides read TGTGGGGCTAGCGGATACTCTGGGGCCAACGTCCTGACTTTC. Its translation: CGASGYSGANVLTF.

Points on this clone: One junction end does not reproduce the germline sequence, and a read error may be involved. The chain joins TRBV27 to TRBJ1-4; TRBD1 matches 8 bases. Germline loops: CDR1 MNHEY, CDR2 SMNVEV (reference sequence). The CDR3 is 15 residues long. The DNA for the CDR3 is TGTGTCAGCAGTTTATCGAACAGGGGGGGGGAAAAACTGTTTTTT. Translation: CVSSLSNRGGEKLFF.

This clone was found a few times. This chain uses TRBV9 with TRBJ2-3, with D possibly TRBD2 on 6 matching bases. The CDR3 is made up of 13 amino acids. Trimming shortened V by 7 bases and J by 5 bases, and 14 bases separated the two germline ends. The germline CDR1 and CDR2 sequences are SGDLS and YYNGEE. The CDR3 DNA reads TGTGCCAGCGGGCGGGACCCTAAAGATACGCAGTATTTT. This encodes CASGRDPKDTQYF.

The CDR3 here is CATRPGFTDTQYF. CDR3 sequence (DNA): TGTGCCACCAGGCCAGGCTTCACAGATACGCAGTATTTT. V and J are TRBV19 and TRBJ2-3, with D hard to call. Trimming shortened V by 10 bases and J by 2 bases, and 13 bases separated the two germline ends. Germline CDR1 is LNHDA and CDR2 is SQIVND (reference sequence). The CDR3 totals 13 residues.

The genes are TRBV7-8 and TRBJ2-7; 11 nucleotides align to TRBD1. Germline CDR1 and CDR2: SGHVS and FQNEAQ. Unmatched junction bases numbered 8, after V lost 1 base and J lost 3 bases. The CDR3 is made up of 17 amino acids. CDR3 nucleotide sequence: TGTGCCAGCAGCTTAGTTGCGGGACAGGGGGTGAGCTACGAGCAGTACTTC. Encoded protein: CASSLVAGQGVSYEQYF.

The chain has TRBV28 and TRBJ2-1, with D possibly matching TRBD2 (6 bases). The CDR3 loop spans 20 amino acids. With 10 bases removed from V and 2 bases from J, the gap between germline ends came to 33 bases. Germline loops: CDR1 MDHEN, CDR2 SYDVKM. In nucleotides, the CDR3 is TGTGCCACCTATAGCCGAACATCCCTTCGTTGGGTAGCGGCCTACAATGAGCAGTTCTTC. Translated, it gives CATYSRTSLRWVAAYNEQFF.

This rearrangement joins TRBV6-5 to TRBJ1-2; no firm D call. The germline V gene encodes CDR1 MNHEY and CDR2 SVGAGI. V lost 6 bases and J 7 bases, leaving 18 bases between the germline ends. CDR3 length equals 14 residues. The CDR3 protein is CASRSGWLGSGYTF. In DNA form, the CDR3 reads TGTGCCAGCAGGTCCGGATGGTTGGGGAGTGGCTACACCTTC.

This clone was detected only a few times. CDR3 sequence (DNA): TGTGCCAGTAGTATAGGCCGGGACAGGAAAAACATTCAGTACTTC. Translated: CASSIGRDRKNIQYF. The chain joins TRBV19 to TRBJ2-4; 8 bases match TRBD1. Germline V gene sequence: CDR1 LNHDA, CDR2 SQIVND (reference sequence). The CDR3 has 15 residues. J was trimmed by 4 bases and V by 1 base; bases with no gene match: 3.

The chain couples TRBV11-2 to TRBJ1-4, with 10 bases matching TRBD1. V was pared by 5 bases and J by 5 bases, with 11 bases of the junction left unmatched. The CDR3 is made up of 17 amino acids. Germline V gene data show CDR1 as SGHAT and CDR2 as FQNNGV. CDR3 sequence reads: CASSPNRPGQGNEKLFF. CDR3 bases: TGTGCCAGCAGCCCGAATCGCCCGGGACAGGGGAATGAAAAACTGTTTTTT.

The V call is TRBV7-3, the J call TRBJ2-3; 10 bases line up with TRBD2. Germline CDR1 and CDR2: SGHTA and FQGTGA. The CDR3 has 14 amino acids. With V trimmed by 5 bases and J by 8 bases, 7 bases remained unmatched. CDR3 residues: CASSRAGGGGTQYF. CDR3 DNA sequence: TGTGCCAGCAGCCGAGCGGGAGGGGGAGGTACGCAGTATTTT.

This sequence joins TRBV10-3 and TRBJ2-2; tentatively, D is TRBD1 or TRBD2 (5 bases each). The CDR3 contains 16 residues. Looked up from germline, CDR1 is ENHRY and CDR2 is SYGVKD. V shed 3 bases and J shed 5 bases, with 16 bases lying between them. CDR3 nucleotides: TGTGCCATCAGTGACCGAGGGGCAGGGATAACCGGGGAGCTGTTTTTT. Its translation is CAISDRGAGITGELFF.

This clone was found once. V usage is TRBV14 and J usage is TRBJ1-1; a possible D gene is TRBD1 (6 bases). The CDR3 has 15 amino acids. V dropped 2 bases and J dropped 5 bases, with 15 bases sitting between them. The germline gives CDR1 SGHDN, CDR2 FVKESK. CDR3 nucleotides: TGTGCCAGCAGCCAATGGGGGCCGGGAAAGACTGAAGCTTTCTTT. Residues: CASSQWGPGKTEAFF.

This clone was recorded once. The CDR3 sequence: CASSLPDRASNQPQHF. In DNA form, the CDR3 reads TGTGCCAGCAGCTTACCAGACAGGGCCAGCAATCAGCCCCAGCATTTT. The chain carries TRBV7-8 and TRBJ1-5; 7 nucleotides line up with TRBD1. The V gene's germline CDR1 is SGHVS and CDR2 FQNEAQ. Germline trimming cut 2 bases from V and 1 base from J; bases unmatched to any gene: 5. The CDR3 consists of 16 residues.

This clone was found a few times. The V gene is TRBV2, the J gene TRBJ1-1; D may be TRBD1 (5 bases). This CDR3 has 15 amino acids. Trimming took 2 bases from V and 6 from J, leaving 16 bases between them. Germline CDR1 SNHLY, CDR2 FYNNEI. The CDR3 is CASSEIAGRVAEAFF. CDR3 nucleotide sequence: TGTGCCAGCAGTGAAATCGCAGGGAGGGTCGCTGAAGCTTTCTTT.

The V gene is TRBV6-5, the J gene TRBJ1-1, with TRBD1 matching 7 bases. Trimming removed 6 bases from V and 6 bases from J; junction bases left unmatched: 10. CDR1 and CDR2 from the germline V gene are MNHEY and SVGAGI. The CDR3 covers 14 residues. The chain's CDR3 is CASRATGANPEAFF. The CDR3 nucleotides read TGTGCCAGCAGAGCTACAGGGGCGAATCCTGAAGCTTTCTTT.

The V call is TRBV9, the J call TRBJ2-1, with a possible D match to TRBD1 (6 bases). V lost 2 bases and J 4 bases, leaving 10 bases between the germline ends. This CDR3 has 14 residues. The germline CDR1 and CDR2 sequences are SGDLS and YYNGEE. The CDR3 spells CASSVRDTYNEQFF. The CDR3 DNA reads as TGTGCCAGCAGCGTTCGGGACACATACAATGAGCAGTTCTTC.

This clone was counted between two and nine times. J is TRBJ2-7 and V is TRBV7-2; no definite D call. Trimming stripped 0 bases from V and 2 bases from J, with 8 bases between. Germline lookup yields CDR1 SGHTA and CDR2 FQGNSA. This CDR3 is 14 amino acids long. The CDR3 region has the DNA TGTGCCAGCAGCTTAGCTTGGGGTACCTACGAGCAGTACTTC. Its translation: CASSLAWGTYEQYF.

This clone was counted only a few times. The chain links TRBV4-3 to TRBJ2-7; 11 bases fit TRBD2. CDR1 and CDR2 from the germline V gene are LGHNA and YSLEER. The CDR3 has 13 residues. Trimming cost V 1 base and J 9 bases; bases outside gene matches: 2. CDR3 sequence reads: CASSQVAGGGQYF. The CDR3 nucleotides are TGCGCCAGCAGCCAAGTAGCGGGAGGGGGGCAGTACTTC.

The chain employs TRBV9 and TRBJ2-1; 7 bases match TRBD2. The J segment lost 5 bases and the V segment lost 3 bases, leaving 8 bases of the junction unmatched. In germline, CDR1 is SGDLS, CDR2 YYNGEE. The CDR3 has 15 residues. The CDR3 nucleotides read TGTGCCAGCAGCGGATCTAGCGGAGGGGACAATGAGCAGTTCTTC. Translating it yields CASSGSSGGDNEQFF. Full variable domain (rest looked up from reference TRBV9 and TRBJ2-1): DSGVTQTPKHLITATGQRVTLRCSPRSGDLSVYWYQQSLDQGLQFLIQYYNGEERAKGNILERFSAQQFPDLHSELNLSSLELGDSALYFCASSGSSGGDNEQFFGPGTRLTVL.